The clone carrying this T cell receptor beta chain was detected only a few times. Its antigen is as yet unknown. This entry comes from a study of T cell repertoires in cytomegalovirus infection. MiXCR, applied by TCRdb to the reads, yields one record per CDR3 protein. The sample shows under 500,000 distinct CDR3 sequences, approximately 42% of them seen only once. Study-level points and caveats: Within the response measured ex vivo, HLA-C-restricted CMV-specific TCR beta clonotypes were dominant.

Looked up from germline, CDR1 is MNHNS and CDR2 is SASEGT. Trimming took 6 bases from V and 2 from J, leaving 13 bases between them. This CDR3 region has 14 residues. Sample: cultured PBMCs, taken from culture after CMV antigen stimulation. This clonotype was obtained from a human donor in good health (CMV status not recorded). Some clones in this sample may be carry-over from other donors' samples. The V and J genes are TRBV6-1 and TRBJ1-2, with D perhaps matching TRBD1 (5 bases). This CDR3 reads CASRGTRGNYGYTF. The CDR3 DNA reads as TGTGCCAGCAGGGGGACCCGAGGGAACTATGGCTACACCTTC.